This entry is about one T cell receptor (beta chain). Trimming pared 3 bases from V and 3 bases from J, leaving 8 bases between. The CDR3 is made up of 13 amino acids. The sample comes from a study of blood T cell repertoires in COVID-19. In the authors' workflow: Amplification from reference gene primers served as the basis for estimated nucleated cell counts. TCRdb's copy holds only in-frame clones and misses some; the assay was immunoSEQ multiplex PCR. The V and J calls and clone size are taken from that table; D and trimming were inferred from the DNA. The sample consists of roughly 150,000 clones, more than 75% of them appearing once.

This receptor was taken from a woman aged 55 to 70 with COVID-19, enrolled during active disease. The V call is TRBV12-3 or TRBV12-4, the J call TRBJ1-1; D call uncertain. Sequencing input: peripheral blood. CDR3 protein: CASSFVGDTEAFF. CDR3 nucleotide sequence: TGTGCCAGCAGTTTCGTCGGAGACACTGAAGCTTTCTTT.